Listed here are 23 T cell receptor beta chains from one sample, sequenced in a study of type 1 regulatory T cells. A single record per CDR3 protein comes from TCRdb applying MiXCR to the reads. The sample consists of 80,000 to 100,000 distinct CDR3 sequences, around a third of them appearing once. The sequenced sample was CD4+ T cells, either the whole sample or a sorted fraction (not recorded which). The receptors originated from a human donor in good health.

This clonotype was found a few times. The rearrangement links TRBV20-1 to TRBJ2-7; 7 nucleotides line up with TRBD1. The germline gives CDR1 DFQATT, CDR2 SNEGSKA (reference sequence). The CDR3 extends over 15 amino acids. V was clipped by 0 bases and J by 3 bases; unmatched bases: 8. Here the CDR3 DNA reads TGCAGTGCTAGAGATTTCAGACAGGGATTCTACGAGCAGTACTTC. The encoded protein is CSARDFRQGFYEQYF.

V is TRBV5-1 and J is TRBJ2-1, with 11 bases identical to TRBD2. Germline values: CDR1 SGHRS, CDR2 YFSETQ. This CDR3 spans 15 amino acids. With V trimmed by 5 bases and J by 7 bases, 8 bases remained unmatched. The CDR3 DNA is TGCGCCAGCAGTCCCCTAGCGGGAGGCGGGAATGAGCAGTTCTTC. It yields the protein CASSPLAGGGNEQFF. Based on the CDR3 plus reference TRBV5-1 and TRBJ2-1, the full variable domain is KAGVTQTPRYLIKTRGQQVTLSCSPISGHRSVSWYQQTPGQGLQFLFEYFSETQRNKGNFPGRFSGRQFSNSRSEMNVSTLELGDSALYLCASSPLAGGGNEQFFGPGTRLTVL.

In its sample, this clonotype was seen once. This chain uses TRBV5-1 with TRBJ1-1; D perhaps matches TRBD1 (6 bases). The germline gives CDR1 SGHRS, CDR2 YFSETQ. The ends were cut back, 1 base at V and 0 bases at J, with 25 bases in the middle. The CDR3 covers 20 residues. Here the CDR3 DNA reads TGCGCCAGCAGCTTGAGGGGCCAGGGGCGAGACATACTAATGAACACTGAAGCTTTCTTT. It codes for CASSLRGQGRDILMNTEAFF.

This clonotype has only a few counts. This rearrangement joins TRBV6-1 to TRBJ2-1, with D maybe TRBD2 (5 bases). Trimming removed 3 bases from V and 13 bases from J, with 28 bases in between. The germline gives CDR1 MNHNS, CDR2 SASEGT. The CDR3 sequence is 17 residues long. CDR3 DNA: TGTGCCAGCAGTGAGATCGGACTGGGCCAAGCTCGCACAGTACAGTTCTTC. It encodes CASSEIGLGQARTVQFF.

V and J are TRBV12-3 or TRBV12-4 and TRBJ2-3; 11 bases align to TRBD2. This CDR3 region has 18 residues. V was pared by 5 bases and J by 6 bases, with 16 bases of the junction left unmatched. This chain's CDR3 is CASSPQVELAGVGDTQYF. The CDR3 bases are TGTGCCAGCAGTCCACAGGTAGAACTAGCGGGAGTGGGGGATACGCAGTATTTT.

In its sample, this clonotype was seen a few times. The V gene is TRBV7-2, the J gene TRBJ2-4; 11 nucleotides match TRBD2. Per the germline V gene, CDR1 is SGHTA and CDR2 is FQGNSA. Trimming at V came to 1 base and at J to 9 bases, leaving 11 bases not matched to a gene. There are 17 residues in the CDR3. The CDR3 is CASSLGASGRLQGIQYF. The DNA of the CDR3 is TGTGCCAGCAGCTTAGGGGCTAGCGGGAGGCTCCAAGGCATTCAGTACTTC.

The V gene is TRBV7-3, the J gene TRBJ2-3; 9 bases map to TRBD2. This CDR3 spans 16 amino acids. Germline V lookup: CDR1 SGHTA, CDR2 FQGTGA. J was trimmed by 4 bases and V by 5 bases; bases with no gene match: 10. Here the CDR3 reads CASSLGISGRSDTQYF. CDR3 nucleotides: TGTGCCAGCAGCCTAGGGATTAGCGGGAGATCAGATACGCAGTATTTT.

The chain combines TRBV12-3 or TRBV12-4 with TRBJ2-2; 8 bases line up with TRBD1. This CDR3 is built from 14 residues. The J segment lost 6 bases and the V segment lost 6 bases, leaving 6 bases of the junction unmatched. This chain's CDR3 is CASSLSQGAGELFF. The CDR3 DNA is TGTGCCAGCAGCCTATCACAGGGGGCCGGGGAGCTGTTTTTT.

The CDR3 DNA reads TGTGCCAGCAGCTTGGCGGGAGGTTGGGATGAGCAGTTCTTC. The encoded protein is CASSLAGGWDEQFF. The chain links TRBV7-9 to TRBJ2-1, with 8 bases fitting TRBD2. Per germline, CDR1 SEHNR and CDR2 FQNEAQ (reference sequence). The CDR3 has 14 residues. The V gene end was trimmed by 3 bases and the J gene end by 8 bases; junction bases not matched to a gene: 6. Looking up the rest from reference TRBV7-9 and TRBJ2-1 gives the full variable domain: DTGVSQNPRHKITKRGQNVTFRCDPISEHNRLYWYRQTLGQGPEFLTYFQNEAQLEKSRLLSDRFSAERPKGSFSTLEIQRTEQGDSAMYLCASSLAGGWDEQFFGPGTRLTVL.

This sequence joins TRBV10-3 and TRBJ1-6, with 7 bases aligning to TRBD1. Germline V gene sequence: CDR1 ENHRY, CDR2 SYGVKD. The CDR3 has 15 residues. The J segment lost 12 bases and the V segment lost 5 bases, leaving 13 bases of the junction unmatched. CDR3 sequence (DNA): TGTGCCATCAGTAGGGACAGTATGAATGGATTACCCCTCCACTTT. Residues: CAISRDSMNGLPLHF.

This clonotype was picked up a small number of times. The J gene is TRBJ2-5, the V gene TRBV6-6; D gene ambiguous. The ends were cut back, 0 bases at V and 1 base at J, with 6 bases in the middle. The CDR3 loop spans 14 amino acids. CDR1 and CDR2 (germline): MNHNY, SVGAGI (reference sequence). CDR3 in DNA: TGTGCCAGCAGTTACTCGGTCACCCAAGAGACCCAGTACTTC. This codes for CASSYSVTQETQYF.

This clonotype was detected only a few times. The V call is TRBV29-1, the J call TRBJ1-1; no definite D call. The germline V gene has CDR1 SQVTM and CDR2 ANQGSEA. The V gene lost 5 bases and the J gene lost 4 bases, with 17 bases spanning the gap. The CDR3 extends over 14 amino acids. The CDR3 DNA reads TGCAGCGTTAGAGGACGGGTGCGAGGCACTGAAGCTTTCTTT. Encoded protein: CSVRGRVRGTEAFF.

The V call is TRBV19, the J call TRBJ2-1; 8 bases are a match to TRBD1. The CDR3 is 15 amino acids. CDR1 is LNHDA and CDR2 is SQIVND in the germline V gene (reference sequence). With V trimmed by 7 bases and J by 4 bases, 9 bases remained unmatched. The CDR3 DNA is TGTGCCAGTAAACAAGGACAGGGACGGTACAATGAGCAGTTCTTC. Amino acid sequence: CASKQGQGRYNEQFF.

The chain recombines TRBV11-1 with TRBJ2-1; 11 nucleotides align to TRBD2. Germline V CDR1 and CDR2: SGHAT, FQDESV (reference sequence). With 2 bases clipped from V and 9 bases from J, the junction kept 9 bases outside the gene matches. This CDR3 comprises 16 residues. CDR3 amino acids: CASSLSWGLAVSEQFF. CDR3 DNA sequence: TGTGCCAGCAGCTTAAGCTGGGGACTAGCGGTGAGTGAGCAGTTCTTC.

This clonotype has only a few counts. The V gene is TRBV18, the J gene TRBJ1-1; D gene uncertain. Per germline, CDR1 KGHSH and CDR2 LQKENI. The V end was cut by 3 bases, the J end by 1 base, with 9 bases between. The CDR3 runs 14 residues. As DNA, the CDR3 is TGTGCCAGCTCACCTTCTCAGACGAACACTGAAGCTTTCTTT. This gives the protein CASSPSQTNTEAFF.

This clonotype has only a few counts. The J gene is TRBJ2-5, the V gene TRBV12-3 or TRBV12-4; the D gene is possibly TRBD1 (7 bases). The CDR3 has 14 amino acids. V was shortened by 5 bases and J by 5 bases, with 15 bases between the two germline ends. The CDR3 reads CASSAGQSRETQYF. The DNA of the CDR3 is TGTGCCAGCAGTGCGGGACAGTCGAGGGAGACCCAGTACTTC.

The chain joins TRBV6-5 to TRBJ2-3; TRBD2 aligns across 12 bases. The CDR3 runs 16 residues. The trim removed 4 bases at V and 5 bases at J, leaving 7 bases unmatched. Germline V gene sequence: CDR1 MNHEY, CDR2 SVGAGI. CDR3 sequence (DNA): TGTGCCAGCAGTTCCCGACTAGCGGGAGATAGAGATACGCAGTATTTT. Its translation: CASSSRLAGDRDTQYF.

This clonotype was counted between two and nine times. This chain joins TRBV28 and TRBJ2-1, with a weak D call TRBD2 (6 bases). This CDR3 is built from 16 residues. Deletions cut 6 bases from V and 5 bases from J, with 20 bases between. Germline loops: CDR1 MDHEN, CDR2 SYDVKM. The CDR3 DNA follows: TGTGCCAGCAGCCCGCTTGGGCGGGATTATAACAATGAGCAGTTCTTC. Amino acid sequence: CASSPLGRDYNNEQFF.

The CDR3 bases are TGTGCCAGCAGTTTGGCCAGGGGGCGCGTCCCACCGGCGAAGAACACCGGGGAGCTGTTTTTT. Protein sequence: CASSLARGRVPPAKNTGELFF. The chain recombines TRBV28 with TRBJ2-2; TRBD1 aligns across 8 bases. Germline CDR1 is MDHEN and CDR2 is SYDVKM. V shed 3 bases and J 1 base; nucleotides not matched to a gene: 19. The CDR3 has 21 amino acids.

This clonotype was seen many times. The V call is TRBV10-3, the J call TRBJ2-2, with D possibly called TRBD1 or TRBD2 (5 bases each). Deletions cut 8 bases from V and 2 bases from J, with 15 bases between. The germline CDR1 and CDR2 sequences are ENHRY and SYGVKD. CDR3 length: 15 amino acids. CDR3 region: CAIRSGTVNTGELFF. The CDR3 DNA reads TGTGCCATCCGTTCCGGGACGGTCAACACCGGGGAGCTGTTTTTT.

In nucleotides, the CDR3 is TGCGCCAGCAGTGTTGCGGCGGAAAAACTGTTTTTT. Translation gives CASSVAAEKLFF. The chain uses TRBV10-2 and TRBJ1-4; no firm D call. The CDR3 length is 12 residues. V lost 4 bases, J lost 8 bases, and 8 bases lay in between. Germline CDR1 reads WSHSY; CDR2 reads SAAADI.

A few counts support this clonotype. The V and J genes are TRBV29-1 and TRBJ2-7; the D is unclear. The germline V gene has CDR1 SQVTM and CDR2 ANQGSEA. Between the trimmed V and J ends, which lost 7 bases and 3 bases, there was a span of 10 bases. The CDR3 sequence is 11 residues long. The CDR3, as DNA: TGCAGCGGCGTACAGAACTACGAGCAGTACTTC. The encoded protein is CSGVQNYEQYF.

The chain has TRBV5-1 and TRBJ1-4; possibly TRBD1 for D (5 bases). CDR3 size: 14 residues. Trimming left V 2 bases short and J 4 bases short, with 9 bases between. Germline V gives CDR1 SGHRS, CDR2 YFSETQ. The CDR3 region is CASSLSRGNEKLFF. The CDR3 DNA reads as TGCGCCAGCAGCTTAAGTAGGGGTAATGAAAAACTGTTTTTT.